A single sample is the source of the 17 T cell receptor beta chains below, sequenced in a study of human T cells and chemical hapten exposure. TCRdb processed the RACE reads anew with MiXCR; each CDR3 protein has one entry. The sample has about 100,000 distinct CDR3 sequences, over 10% seen once. Sample time point: patch test 2, 6 weeks after DPC sensitization. The sample's treatment: therapeutic diphenylcyclopropenone sensitization with weekly scalp DPC. Sequenced here: whole blood, sampled in connection with sensitization to the hapten diphenylcyclopropenone (DPC). Receptor source: a woman between 40 and 55 years old with alopecia areata. Some clones in this sample may be carry-over from other donors' samples.

V gene TRBV5-6 combines with J gene TRBJ2-7, with D hard to call. V shed 3 bases and J shed 0 bases, with 13 bases lying between them. Per germline, CDR1 SGHDT and CDR2 YYEEEE. The CDR3 is 15 residues long. CDR3 amino acids: CASSSPPTLSYEQYF. CDR3 DNA sequence: TGTGCCAGCAGCTCCCCTCCTACCCTCTCCTACGAGCAGTACTTC.

Many counts were recorded for this clonotype. The CDR3 DNA sequence: TGTGCCAGCAGCCCTCACAGGGGGCGGATGCCTGAAGCTTTCTTT. Residues: CASSPHRGRMPEAFF. This sequence joins TRBV3-1 and TRBJ1-1; 9 bases are a match to TRBD1. CDR3 length: 15 residues. With 4 bases clipped from V and 6 bases from J, the junction kept 9 bases outside the gene matches. The germline CDR1 and CDR2 sequences are LGHDT and YNNKEL (reference sequence).

The V call is TRBV7-2, the J call TRBJ2-5; maybe TRBD1 (6 bases). V was clipped by 1 base and J by 7 bases, with 16 bases between them. There are 15 residues in the CDR3. Germline V gives CDR1 SGHTA, CDR2 FQGNSA. This CDR3 reads CASSLDDRRWGTQYF. CDR3 coding DNA: TGTGCCAGCAGCTTAGATGACAGGCGTTGGGGGACCCAGTACTTC.

Only one count was recorded for this clonotype. A much more abundant neighbour one base away suggests this may be a read error. CDR3: CAAGTVGYGYTF. DNA of the CDR3: TGTGCCGCTGGGACAGTCGGTTATGGCTACACCTTC. The genes are TRBV19 and TRBJ1-2, with 7 bases that match TRBD1. Germline loops: CDR1 LNHDA, CDR2 SQIVND (reference sequence). The V gene end was trimmed by 11 bases and the J gene end by 5 bases; junction bases not matched to a gene: 8. This CDR3 is 12 amino acids long.

Of note for this clonotype: This may come from a read error, since a much larger clone is one base off. The V call is TRBV4-3, the J call TRBJ1-4; the D is unclear. CDR1 is LGHNA, CDR2 YSLEER, per germline. Trimming took off 0 bases at V and 5 bases at J, with 10 bases between the two ends. The CDR3 extends over 15 amino acids. CDR3 nucleotide sequence: TGCGCCAGCAGCCAAGATCGGTGGAGAAATGAAAAACTGTTTTTT. Amino acids: CASSQDRWRNEKLFF.

This clonotype was seen repeatedly, ten times or more. The chain joins TRBV6-2 or TRBV6-3 to TRBJ2-1; no firm D call. There are 15 residues in the CDR3. Germline V gene lookup returns CDR1 MNHEY and CDR2 SVGEGT. V lost 2 bases and J lost 2, with 10 bases in between. The CDR3 nucleotides read TGTGCCAGCAGTTACCGGCGGTTACCCTACAATGAGCAGTTCTTC. Encoded protein: CASSYRRLPYNEQFF.

The chain links TRBV19 to TRBJ2-2, with D unclear. From germline, CDR1 is LNHDA and CDR2 SQIVND (reference sequence). The CDR3 has 14 amino acids. V lost 3 bases, J lost 6 bases, and 11 bases lay in between. CDR3 sequence: CASSITMRPGELFF. CDR3 nucleotide sequence: TGTGCCAGTAGTATCACAATGAGGCCCGGGGAGCTGTTTTTT.

This clonotype occurred many times. This rearrangement joins TRBV6-6 to TRBJ2-3, with TRBD1 matching over 9 bases. V gave up 6 bases and J gave up 6 bases; unmatched junction bases: 13. The CDR3 length is 16 residues. The V gene's germline CDR1 is MNHNY and CDR2 SVGAGI (reference sequence). The CDR3 coding sequence is TGTGCCAGCAGCCCGACCGGACAGGGGAGAGCGGATACGCAGTATTTT. Amino acid sequence: CASSPTGQGRADTQYF.

This clonotype was seen at least ten times. The rearrangement uses TRBV12-5 and TRBJ1-3, with D tentatively TRBD1 (6 bases). Trimming removed 6 bases at V and 0 bases at J, with 15 bases between. Germline-derived CDR1 and CDR2 are LGHNT and FRNRAP. The CDR3 consists of 16 residues. The CDR3 region has the DNA TGTGCTAGTGGGGGAGACAGGCGAAGCTCTGGAAACACCATATATTTT. Translated: CASGGDRRSSGNTIYF. The full variable domain, with the rest looked up from reference TRBV12-5 and TRBJ1-3, is DARVTQTPRHKVTEMGQEVTMRCQPILGHNTVFWYRQTMMQGLELLAYFRNRAPLDDSGMPKDRFSAEMPDATLATLKIQPSEPRDSAVYFCASGGDRRSSGNTIYFGEGSWLTVV.

This clonotype occurred many times. The chain carries TRBV2 and TRBJ2-7; 9 positions agree with TRBD1. Germline CDR1 is SNHLY and CDR2 is FYNNEI. The CDR3 is made up of 14 amino acids. Unmatched junction bases numbered 10, after V lost 8 bases and J lost 5 bases. As DNA, the CDR3 is TGTGCCAGCTTCCTTGGACAGGGGTCCCACGAGCAGTACTTC. Translated, it gives CASFLGQGSHEQYF.

CDR3 in DNA: TGTGCCAGCAGTGGCGGTTCGAATAATTCACCCCTCCACTTT. It encodes CASSGGSNNSPLHF. The chain combines TRBV25-1 with TRBJ1-6; D not certain. Trimming took 4 bases from V and 5 from J, leaving 9 bases between them. Germline-derived CDR1 and CDR2 are MGHDK and SYGVNS. The CDR3 consists of 14 residues.

The rearrangement uses TRBV29-1 and TRBJ2-1, with a possible D match to TRBD1 (7 bases). This CDR3 region has 14 residues. Trimming took 4 bases from V and 8 from J, leaving 18 bases between them. Germline V lookup: CDR1 SQVTM, CDR2 ANQGSEA. CDR3: CSVVAPTGRHEQFF. The CDR3 DNA is TGCAGCGTTGTGGCCCCGACAGGGAGGCATGAGCAGTTCTTC.

In its sample, this clonotype was seen many times. The genes are TRBV24-1 and TRBJ2-3, with TRBD2 identical over 11 bases. The ends lost 10 bases at V and 1 base at J; junction bases unmatched: 9. The germline CDR1 and CDR2 sequences are KGHDR and SFDVKD. The CDR3 has 16 residues. The CDR3 sequence is CATSGTSGVGTDTQYF. The CDR3 DNA sequence: TGTGCCACAAGCGGGACTAGCGGAGTGGGCACAGATACGCAGTATTTT.

Concerning this clonotype itself: Given a much more abundant clone one base away, this may be a read error. The genes are TRBV30 and TRBJ1-6; TRBD1 might be the D (6 bases). CDR1 is GTSNPN and CDR2 is SVGIG in the germline V gene (reference sequence). V shed 3 bases and J shed 9 bases, with 12 bases lying between them. CDR3 length: 13 amino acids. This chain's CDR3 is CAWRGGAVSPLHF. For the CDR3, the DNA is TGTGCCTGGAGGGGGGGGGCTGTTTCACCCCTCCACTTT.

The J gene is TRBJ2-7, the V gene TRBV6-2 or TRBV6-3, with D possibly TRBD1 on 5 matching bases. The CDR3 contains 13 residues. The ends were cut back, 2 bases at V and 4 bases at J, with 9 bases in the middle. Germline CDR1 is MNHEY and CDR2 is SVGEGT. The CDR3 sequence: CASSYGAAYEQYF. The CDR3 DNA sequence: TGTGCCAGCAGTTACGGGGCCGCGTACGAGCAGTACTTC.

This clonotype was found many times. This sequence joins TRBV27 and TRBJ1-2; 7 bases are a match to TRBD1. V trimming: 5 bases; J trimming: 7 bases; junction bases outside the gene matches: 16. This CDR3 contains 16 residues. The germline V gene has CDR1 MNHEY and CDR2 SMNVEV (reference sequence). CDR3 sequence (DNA): TGTGCCAGCAGTCCCCTACCCGGACAGGCTTTAGCTGGCTACACCTTC. This encodes CASSPLPGQALAGYTF.

Ten or more counts support this clonotype. V and J are TRBV7-8 and TRBJ1-5; TRBD1 might be the D (6 bases). This CDR3 comprises 15 residues. V shed 5 bases and J shed 0 bases, with 11 bases lying between them. Germline CDR1 and CDR2: SGHVS and FQNEAQ. The CDR3 DNA reads as TGTGCCAGCAGCGACGGGACAAATAGCAATCAGCCCCAGCATTTT. Translation: CASSDGTNSNQPQHF.